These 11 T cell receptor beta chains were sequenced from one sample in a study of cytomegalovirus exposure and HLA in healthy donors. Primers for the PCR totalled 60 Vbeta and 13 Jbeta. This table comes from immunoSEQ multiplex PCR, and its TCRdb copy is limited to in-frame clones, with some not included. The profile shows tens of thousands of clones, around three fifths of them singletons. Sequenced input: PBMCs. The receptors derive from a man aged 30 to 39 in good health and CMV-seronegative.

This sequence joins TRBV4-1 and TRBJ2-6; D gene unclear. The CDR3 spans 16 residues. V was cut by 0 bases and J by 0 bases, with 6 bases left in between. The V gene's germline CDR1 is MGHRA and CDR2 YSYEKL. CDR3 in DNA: TGCGCCAGCAGCCAAGATGTAAACTCTGGGGCCAACGTCCTGACTTTC. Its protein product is CASSQDVNSGANVLTF.

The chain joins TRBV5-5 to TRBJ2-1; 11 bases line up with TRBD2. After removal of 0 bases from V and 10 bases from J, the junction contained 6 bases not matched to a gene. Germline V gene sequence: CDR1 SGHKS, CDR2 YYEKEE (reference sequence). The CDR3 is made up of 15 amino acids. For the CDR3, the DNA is TGTGCCAGCAGCTTGGAACTAGCGGGGGCCGGGGAGCAGTTCTTC. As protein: CASSLELAGAGEQFF.

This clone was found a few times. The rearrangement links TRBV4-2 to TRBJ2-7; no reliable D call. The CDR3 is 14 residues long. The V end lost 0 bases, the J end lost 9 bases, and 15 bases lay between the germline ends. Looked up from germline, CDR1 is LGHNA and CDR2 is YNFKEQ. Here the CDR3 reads CASSQDNWAATQYF. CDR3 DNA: TGTGCCAGCAGCCAAGATAATTGGGCTGCCACGCAGTACTTC.

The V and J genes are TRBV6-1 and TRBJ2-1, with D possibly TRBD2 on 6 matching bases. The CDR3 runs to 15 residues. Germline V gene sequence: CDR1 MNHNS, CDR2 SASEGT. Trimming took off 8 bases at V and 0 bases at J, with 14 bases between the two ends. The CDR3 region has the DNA TGTGCCAGCGGAGGGCTAGTGAGCTCCTACAATGAGCAGTTCTTC. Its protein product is CASGGLVSSYNEQFF.

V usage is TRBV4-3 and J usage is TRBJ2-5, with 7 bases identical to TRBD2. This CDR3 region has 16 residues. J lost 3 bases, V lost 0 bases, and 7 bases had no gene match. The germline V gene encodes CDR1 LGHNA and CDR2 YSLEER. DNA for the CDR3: TGCGCCAGCAGCCAAGAGAAGGCGGGGGAAGAAGAGACCCAGTACTTC. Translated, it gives CASSQEKAGEEETQYF.

The CDR3 is CASSEDRGHYEQYF. The CDR3 DNA reads as TGTGCCAGCTCAGAAGACAGGGGCCACTACGAGCAGTACTTC. The chain carries TRBV18 and TRBJ2-7, with 8 bases fitting TRBD1. After removal of 5 bases from V and 3 bases from J, the junction contained 6 bases not matched to a gene. This CDR3 region has 14 residues. Germline V CDR1 and CDR2: KGHSH, LQKENI.

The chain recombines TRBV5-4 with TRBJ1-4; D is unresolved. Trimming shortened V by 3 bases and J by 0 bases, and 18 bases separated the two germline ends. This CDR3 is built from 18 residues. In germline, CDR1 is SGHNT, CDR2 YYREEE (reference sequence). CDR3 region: CASSSRGVRPATNEKLFF. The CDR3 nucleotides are TGTGCCAGCAGCTCTCGCGGTGTACGGCCCGCAACTAATGAAAAACTGTTTTTT.

Here the CDR3 DNA reads TGTGCCAGCAGCGAGACAGGACTCTCGGCCCAGCATTTT. Its protein product is CASSETGLSAQHF. V is TRBV9 and J is TRBJ1-5, with TRBD1 as a possible D gene (6 bases). Trimming took 3 bases from V and 11 from J, leaving 15 bases between them. Per germline, CDR1 SGDLS and CDR2 YYNGEE. The CDR3 length is 13 residues. Based on the CDR3 plus reference TRBV9 and TRBJ1-5, the full variable domain is DSGVTQTPKHLITATGQRVTLRCSPRSGDLSVYWYQQSLDQGLQFLIQYYNGEERAKGNILERFSAQQFPDLHSELNLSSLELGDSALYFCASSETGLSAQHFGDGTRLSIL.

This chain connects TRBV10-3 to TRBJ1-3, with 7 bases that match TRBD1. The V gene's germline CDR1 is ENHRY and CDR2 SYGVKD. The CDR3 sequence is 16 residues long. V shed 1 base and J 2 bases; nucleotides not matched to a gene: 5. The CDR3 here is CAISEFDRVPGNTIYF. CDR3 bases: TGTGCCATCAGTGAGTTCGACAGGGTTCCTGGAAACACCATATATTTT.

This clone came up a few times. CDR3 nucleotides: TGTGCCAGCAGCTTTAGCTCCGGGCGGGGGGGAGAGACCCAGTACTTC. It is translated as CASSFSSGRGGETQYF. The genes are TRBV7-3 and TRBJ2-5; TRBD2 matches at 9 bases. Germline V gene lookup returns CDR1 SGHTA and CDR2 FQGTGA. The CDR3 extends over 16 amino acids. Losses at the gene ends were 3 bases for V and 4 bases for J; bases not matched to a gene: 9. Based on the CDR3 plus reference TRBV7-3 and TRBJ2-5, the full variable domain is GAGVSQTPSNKVTEKGKYVELRCDPISGHTALYWYRQSLGQGPEFLIYFQGTGAADDSGLPNDRFFAVRPEGSVSTLKIQRTERGDSAVYLCASSFSSGRGGETQYFGPGTRLLVL.

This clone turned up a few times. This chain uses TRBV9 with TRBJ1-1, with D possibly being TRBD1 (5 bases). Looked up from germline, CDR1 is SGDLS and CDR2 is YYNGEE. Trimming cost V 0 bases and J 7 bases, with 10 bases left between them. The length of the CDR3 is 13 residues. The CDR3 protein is CASSVATTVEAFF. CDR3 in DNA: TGTGCCAGCAGCGTAGCTACGACAGTTGAAGCTTTCTTT. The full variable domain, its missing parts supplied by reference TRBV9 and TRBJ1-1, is DSGVTQTPKHLITATGQRVTLRCSPRSGDLSVYWYQQSLDQGLQFLIQYYNGEERAKGNILERFSAQQFPDLHSELNLSSLELGDSALYFCASSVATTVEAFFGQGTRLTVV.